This T cell receptor beta chain was retrieved from a study of vaccination and CD4 T cells after COVID-19. Study-wide context: Overlapping spike peptides from SARS-CoV-2, HCoV-NL63, HCoV-OC43 and HCoV-229E served to stimulate the cells.

In its sample, this clonotype was seen a few times. The antigen is unknown. Whole-study results and caveats: Looking at convalescent patients, a median around 90% of reactive clones were present only post-vaccination.

Indicated treatment: roughly 11-day PBMC culture with coronavirus spike peptide pools or control peptides (ViraFEST assay). Germline V gene sequence: CDR1 MNHEY, CDR2 SMNVEV (reference sequence). Trimming at V came to 7 bases and at J to 4 bases, leaving 4 bases not matched to a gene. This CDR3 contains 13 residues. Cultured CD4+ T cell DNA underwent sequencing with the Oncomine TCR Beta short-read assay. TCRdb independently ran MiXCR on the PCR reads; one entry per CDR3 protein. Of tens of thousands of distinct CDR3 sequences listed, approximately 60% are singletons. This chain connects TRBV27 to TRBJ1-3, with TRBD1 identical over 7 bases. Sequencing was done on a sample of CD4+ T cells from blood, cultured in vitro. The sequence was collected from a human donor who had recovered from COVID-19. CDR3 loop: CASTTGVGNTIYF. CDR3 in DNA: TGTGCCAGCACCACAGGGGTCGGAAACACCATATATTTT.